This T cell receptor beta chain was sequenced during a study of CD4 T cells in relation to SARS-CoV-2 and coronaviruses. The ends were cut back, 0 bases at V and 8 bases at J, with 13 bases in the middle. CDR1 LGHNT and CDR2 FRNRAP come from the germline V gene. The CDR3 length is 14 residues. CD4+ T cells from unexposed donors were obtained before the COVID-19 pandemic (2011-2018). After ten to eleven days of culture, CD4+ T cells were isolated. Clones were read by immunoSEQ multiplex PCR, and TCRdb kept only the in-frame ones, dropping some. The sample records tens of thousands of clones, 60% to 80% being singletons. Regarding this clone: Antigen specificity is unknown.

The chain couples TRBV12-5 to TRBJ1-1; D unresolved. The receptor's source is a human donor in good health. Sequencing was carried out using CD4+ T cells from PBMCs, cultured in vitro. The CDR3 protein is CASGLVPGPREAFF. Written as DNA, the CDR3 is TGTGCTAGTGGTTTGGTACCAGGCCCCAGGGAAGCTTTCTTT. Looking up the rest from reference TRBV12-5 and TRBJ1-1 gives the full variable domain: DARVTQTPRHKVTEMGQEVTMRCQPILGHNTVFWYRQTMMQGLELLAYFRNRAPLDDSGMPKDRFSAEMPDATLATLKIQPSEPRDSAVYFCASGLVPGPREAFFGQGTRLTVV.